This T cell receptor beta chain was documented in a study of Ad26.COV2.S vaccination and SARS-CoV-2 variants. The wider study: Within the COV1001 Ad26.COV2.S trial arm, the donor was enrolled. Intramuscular Ad26.COV2.S doses were given once or twice, 56 days apart. General study results and limits: Relative to placebo recipients, vaccine recipients exhibited elevated spike-specific TCR breadth.

Treatment noted: around 19 received Ad26.COV2.S at low or high dose, single or two shots; 5 received placebo; per-sample allocation not given. The investigators took samples on day 63 after the first vaccine or placebo injection. Deletions cut 2 bases from V and 9 bases from J, with 12 bases between. Germline values: CDR1 WNHNN, CDR2 SYGVQD (reference sequence). The CDR3 consists of 13 residues. For this clone: Antigen unknown.

TCRdb's copy holds only in-frame clones and misses some; the assay was immunoSEQ multiplex PCR. The profile shows 300,000 to 400,000 clones, around 90% of them singletons. Sequencing used peripheral blood, obtained in a trial of Ad26.COV2.S vaccine versus placebo. This rearrangement joins TRBV10-1 to TRBJ2-3, with D perhaps matching TRBD1 (6 bases). This clonotype originated in a person aged 18 to 65 who received the Ad26.COV2.S COVID-19 vaccine or a placebo. The DNA for the CDR3 is TGCGCCAGCAGTGAGCCCGGGACAAGGACGCAGTATTTT. Amino acid sequence: CASSEPGTRTQYF.